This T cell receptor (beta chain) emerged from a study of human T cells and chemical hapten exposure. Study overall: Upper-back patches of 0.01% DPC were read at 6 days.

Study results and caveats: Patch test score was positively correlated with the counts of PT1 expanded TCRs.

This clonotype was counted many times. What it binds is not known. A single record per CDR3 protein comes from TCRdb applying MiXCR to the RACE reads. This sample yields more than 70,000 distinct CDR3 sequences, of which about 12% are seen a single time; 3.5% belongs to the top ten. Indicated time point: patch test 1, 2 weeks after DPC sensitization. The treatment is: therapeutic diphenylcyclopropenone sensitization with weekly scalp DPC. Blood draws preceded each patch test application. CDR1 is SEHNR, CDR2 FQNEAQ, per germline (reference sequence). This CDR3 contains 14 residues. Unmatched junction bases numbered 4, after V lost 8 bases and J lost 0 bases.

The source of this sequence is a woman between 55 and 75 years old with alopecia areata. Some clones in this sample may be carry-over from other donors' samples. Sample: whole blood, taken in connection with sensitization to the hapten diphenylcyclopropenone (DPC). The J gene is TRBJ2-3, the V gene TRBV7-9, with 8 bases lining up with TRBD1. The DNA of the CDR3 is TGTGCCAGCCAGGGGGCTTTGAGCACAGATACGCAGTATTTT. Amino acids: CASQGALSTDTQYF.